One T cell receptor beta chain is described in this entry. The source of the sample is a study of CD8 T cells in Susac syndrome. Random hexamers served to reverse transcribe roughly 0.5 to 1 ug RNA. TCRdb re-analysed the immunoSEQ multiplex PCR reads in MiXCR, keeping a single row per CDR3 protein. The data show about 120,000 distinct CDR3 sequences, around 94% seen once. The V and J ends lost 1 base and 1 base, in that order; junction bases with no gene match: 4. The CDR3 spans 16 residues. Per germline, CDR1 SGHRS and CDR2 YFSETQ. This TCR derives from a human donor with multiple sclerosis. Sequencing used CD4+ T cells from PBMCs. The rearrangement links TRBV5-1 to TRBJ2-3; 9 positions agree with TRBD2. The CDR3 nucleotides are TGCGCCAGCAGCTTGAGGCCTAGCGGGGGCACAGATACGCAGTATTTT. Protein sequence: CASSLRPSGGTDTQYF.